The 16 T cell receptor beta chains below come from one sample, sequenced in a study of T cells after yellow fever vaccination (dated by TCRdb to between 2018 and 2021). The library was built by means of 5' RACE. The sequencer listed for this sample is Illumina HiSeq 2500. TCRdb itself trimmed the public reads at Q25 with fastp, ran MiXCR and retained productive beta chains. Every CDR3 protein is listed once, alongside the most common genes and DNA of its rows. This sample gives roughly 250,000 distinct CDR3 sequences in total; about an eighth of them show up just once. The ten biggest clones cover 0.4% to 0.65% of the sample. The treatment or condition label here, explained by the study, means: live attenuated yellow fever vaccine strain. This specimen consisted of CD4+ T cells sorted from PBMCs, obtained 45 days after the yellow fever booster vaccination. The source of these receptors is a man younger than 40 who received the YFV17D yellow fever vaccine.

This clonotype was seen only a few times. The DNA of the CDR3 is TGTGCCAGCAGCCAGTCTGGGACAGACTACGAGCAGTACTTC. This encodes CASSQSGTDYEQYF. V is TRBV3-1 and J is TRBJ2-7; 7 nucleotides agree with TRBD1. The CDR3 runs 14 residues. CDR1 and CDR2 from the germline V gene are LGHDT and YNNKEL (reference sequence). The V segment lost 3 bases and the J segment 3 bases; nucleotides outside the gene matches: 5.

This clonotype appeared many times. The chain uses TRBV10-1 and TRBJ2-1; 8 nucleotides match TRBD2. Trimming cost V 5 bases and J 9 bases; bases outside gene matches: 6. Germline V lookup: CDR1 WNHNN, CDR2 SYGVQD (reference sequence). The CDR3 is 13 residues long. CDR3 nucleotide sequence: TGCGCCAGCAGTCCCAGAACTAGCGGTGAGCAGTTCTTC. Translation: CASSPRTSGEQFF.

The CDR3: CASSYGGGWSSETQYF. For the CDR3, the DNA is TGTGCCAGCAGCTACGGCGGCGGCTGGTCGAGTGAGACCCAGTACTTC. This chain connects TRBV7-2 to TRBJ2-5, with D hard to call. The V end was cut by 4 bases, the J end by 5 bases, with 20 bases between. This CDR3 has 16 amino acids. Germline loops: CDR1 SGHTA, CDR2 FQGNSA.

The chain couples TRBV4-3 to TRBJ2-7; 9 bases line up with TRBD1. Germline CDR1 and CDR2: LGHNA and YSLEER. Trimming at V came to 1 base and at J to 5 bases, leaving 3 bases not matched to a gene. The CDR3 loop spans 14 amino acids. The CDR3 region has the DNA TGCGCCAGCAGCCAAGCAGGACAGGGGAACGAGCAGTACTTC. This translates into CASSQAGQGNEQYF.

V is TRBV30 and J is TRBJ2-6; D call uncertain. The CDR3 has 14 amino acids. The V and J ends lost 2 bases and 0 bases respectively, with 5 bases between them. The germline gives CDR1 GTSNPN, CDR2 SVGIG (reference sequence). CDR3 loop: CAWSKGSGANVLTF. In DNA form, the CDR3 reads TGTGCCTGGAGTAAGGGCTCTGGGGCCAACGTCCTGACTTTC.

In this sample, this clonotype turned up many times. The CDR3 bases are TGCAGTGCTCCATTAGCGGGAGGGCGGAATGAGCAGTTCTTC. It encodes CSAPLAGGRNEQFF. The V call is TRBV20-1, the J call TRBJ2-1, with TRBD2 matching 11 bases. The CDR3 loop spans 14 amino acids. The V and J ends lost 5 bases and 7 bases, in that order; junction bases with no gene match: 7. Germline V gene sequence: CDR1 DFQATT, CDR2 SNEGSKA (reference sequence).

This clonotype was found a few times. V is TRBV2 and J is TRBJ2-2; no clear D gene. Trimming cost V 9 bases and J 2 bases, with 16 bases left between them. Germline V gene lookup returns CDR1 SNHLY and CDR2 FYNNEI. The CDR3 has 15 residues. CDR3 DNA: TGTGCCAGTACCCCGAGACGGATCAACACCGGGGAGCTGTTTTTT. It codes for CASTPRRINTGELFF.

This clonotype has a handful of counts. This sequence joins TRBV5-5 and TRBJ1-1, with D tentatively TRBD1 (5 bases). CDR3 length equals 16 residues. Germline V gives CDR1 SGHKS, CDR2 YYEKEE (reference sequence). V was cut by 1 base and J by 4 bases, with 17 bases left in between. Here the CDR3 reads CASSLMDAGRGTEAFF. In DNA, the CDR3 is TGTGCCAGCAGCTTGATGGATGCAGGGAGGGGCACTGAAGCTTTCTTT.

The genes are TRBV12-3 or TRBV12-4 and TRBJ2-2; no clear D gene. Trimming removed 4 bases from V and 4 bases from J, with 7 bases in between. CDR3 length: 13 residues. The CDR3 DNA follows: TGTGCCAGCAGTTCCCCCCGCACCGGGGAGCTGTTTTTT. As protein: CASSSPRTGELFF.

This clonotype appeared a few times. This rearrangement joins TRBV4-3 to TRBJ2-2, with D perhaps matching TRBD2 (6 bases). V was trimmed by 3 bases and J by 0 bases, leaving 20 bases between them. The germline gives CDR1 LGHNA, CDR2 YSLEER. The CDR3 is 19 residues long. The CDR3 region is CASSQILAGGGTNTGELFF. CDR3 sequence (DNA): TGCGCCAGCAGCCAGATACTCGCAGGCGGCGGGACGAACACCGGGGAGCTGTTTTTT.

This clonotype was found many times. The chain is built from TRBV6-6 and TRBJ2-3; D is unresolved. Germline loops: CDR1 MNHNY, CDR2 SVGAGI (reference sequence). This CDR3 has 11 residues. V lost 4 bases, J lost 5 bases, and 4 bases lay in between. This CDR3 is CASSFGDTQYF. CDR3 coding DNA: TGTGCCAGCAGTTTTGGAGATACGCAGTATTTT.

In its sample, this clonotype was seen a few times. The DNA for the CDR3 is TGCGCCAGCAGCTTGGTGGCAGGGGGAAGTTCAGGGGCCAACGTCCTGACTTTC. Its translation is CASSLVAGGSSGANVLTF. The rearrangement links TRBV5-1 to TRBJ2-6; 7 bases align to TRBD1. The V gene's germline CDR1 is SGHRS and CDR2 YFSETQ. This CDR3 is 18 amino acids long. J lost 4 bases, V lost 0 bases, and 10 bases had no gene match.

In its sample, this clonotype was seen many times. Here the CDR3 DNA reads TGTGCCATCAGTCCCCGGGATGGGAGTGGAGAGACCCAGTACTTC. Amino acids: CAISPRDGSGETQYF. The chain employs TRBV10-3 and TRBJ2-5, with a weak D call TRBD2 (5 bases). Germline lookup yields CDR1 ENHRY and CDR2 SYGVKD. V was cut by 5 bases and J by 4 bases, with 17 bases left in between. There are 15 residues in the CDR3.

This clonotype was seen many times. The gene calls are TRBV20-1 and TRBJ2-1; D is possibly TRBD1 or TRBD2 (6 bases each). CDR3 length: 12 residues. Germline V gene lookup returns CDR1 DFQATT and CDR2 SNEGSKA (reference sequence). V dropped 6 bases and J dropped 15 bases, with 21 bases sitting between them. This CDR3 is CSARPGDWGLFF. The CDR3, as DNA: TGCAGTGCCAGACCAGGGGACTGGGGTCTGTTCTTC.

This clonotype has more than one count but fewer than ten. The CDR3 sequence: CATSRVIPGQGVGYTF. CDR3 nucleotide sequence: TGTGCCACCAGCAGGGTCATCCCGGGACAGGGCGTTGGCTACACCTTC. This chain connects TRBV15 to TRBJ1-2; 9 positions agree with TRBD1. This CDR3 comprises 16 residues. V lost 3 bases, J lost 7 bases, and 12 bases stayed unmatched. From germline, CDR1 is LNHNV and CDR2 YYDKDF (reference sequence).

This chain joins TRBV7-9 and TRBJ1-4; D call uncertain. V gave up 5 bases and J gave up 8 bases, with 18 bases separating them. From germline, CDR1 is SEHNR and CDR2 FQNEAQ (reference sequence). This CDR3 is built from 15 residues. DNA of the CDR3: TGTGCCAGCAGCGAAGGCGGGATGCCTCGAGAAAAACTGTTTTTT. This codes for CASSEGGMPREKLFF.